A selection of T cell receptor beta chains follows, all from one sample in a study of cytomegalovirus exposure and HLA in healthy donors. The method was immunoSEQ multiplex PCR; TCRdb's version includes in-frame clones alone and lacks a portion of them. The sample holds roughly 58,000 clones, 75% to 90% seen once. The source material was PBMCs. These receptors all come from a middle-aged woman in good health and CMV-seronegative. CDR3s include the opening cysteine and the closing phenylalanine or tryptophan. The order of the fields is D gene, V gene, CDR3 length, J gene, clone size, CDR3 protein, CDR3 DNA. The D gene is left open where the match is weak. Clone size is not always given. Where it is, it says once, few, many or a class for expanded clones.

d_gene: TRBD1
v_gene: TRBV7-8
len: 15
j_gene: TRBJ1-5
abundance: NA
CDR3aa: CASSLSGGLNQPQHF
CDR3nt: TGTGCCAGCAGCTTGTCAGGGGGCCTTAATCAGCCCCAGCATTTT

d_gene: NA
v_gene: TRBV29-1
len: 13
j_gene: TRBJ1-1
abundance: NA
CDR3aa: CSCIPYLNTEAFF
CDR3nt: TGCAGTTGCATTCCTTACTTGAACACTGAAGCTTTCTTT

d_gene: TRBD1
v_gene: TRBV10-2
len: 13
j_gene: TRBJ1-1
abundance: NA
CDR3aa: CATGQGGYTEAFF
CDR3nt: TGCGCCACAGGGCAGGGGGGTTACACTGAAGCTTTCTTT

d_gene: TRBD1
v_gene: TRBV19
len: 16
j_gene: TRBJ2-5
abundance: NA
CDR3aa: CASSPITGTGDETQYF
CDR3nt: TGTGCCAGTAGTCCCATCACCGGGACAGGGGATGAGACCCAGTACTTC

d_gene: NA
v_gene: TRBV6-1
len: 14
j_gene: TRBJ1-2
abundance: NA
CDR3aa: CASNDRPHSYGYTF
CDR3nt: TGTGCCAGCAATGACAGGCCTCATAGCTATGGCTACACCTTC

d_gene: TRBD1
v_gene: TRBV28
len: 14
j_gene: TRBJ1-4
abundance: NA
CDR3aa: CASSEDRGGEKLFF
CDR3nt: TGTGCCAGCAGTGAGGACAGGGGAGGGGAAAAACTGTTTTTT

d_gene: NA
v_gene: TRBV5-1
len: 14
j_gene: TRBJ2-5
abundance: few
CDR3aa: CASSLDYGSETQYF
CDR3nt: TGCGCCAGCAGCTTGGACTACGGGAGCGAGACCCAGTACTTC

d_gene: TRBD1
v_gene: TRBV2
len: 13
j_gene: TRBJ2-7
abundance: once
CDR3aa: CASGDRAGYEQYF
CDR3nt: TGTGCCAGCGGTGACAGGGCTGGCTACGAGCAGTACTTC

d_gene: NA
v_gene: TRBV9
len: 14
j_gene: TRBJ2-7
abundance: NA
CDR3aa: CASSAPGLGGQQYF
CDR3nt: TGTGCCAGCAGCGCACCCGGATTGGGGGGGCAGCAGTACTTC

d_gene: NA
v_gene: TRBV4-2
len: 16
j_gene: TRBJ2-1
abundance: few
CDR3aa: CASSQGTQGTWNEQFF
CDR3nt: TGTGCCAGCAGCCAAGGGACCCAGGGGACGTGGAATGAGCAGTTCTTC

d_gene: TRBD1
v_gene: TRBV30
len: 14
j_gene: TRBJ1-5
abundance: NA
CDR3aa: CAWNPGTANQPQHF
CDR3nt: TGTGCCTGGAACCCCGGGACAGCGAATCAGCCCCAGCATTTT

d_gene: NA
v_gene: TRBV27
len: 15
j_gene: TRBJ1-1
abundance: NA
CDR3aa: CASSSGVMGNTEAFF
CDR3nt: TGTGCCAGCAGTTCCGGGGTGATGGGGAACACTGAAGCTTTCTTT

d_gene: TRBD2
v_gene: TRBV7-3
len: 15
j_gene: TRBJ2-1
abundance: NA
CDR3aa: CASSLRSGIGVEQFF
CDR3nt: TGTGCCAGCAGCTTACGGAGCGGGATAGGGGTTGAGCAGTTCTTC

d_gene: TRBD1
v_gene: TRBV13
len: 16
j_gene: TRBJ1-2
abundance: NA
CDR3aa: CASSSTSGQGADGYTF
CDR3nt: TGTGCCAGCAGCTCTACTTCGGGACAGGGAGCGGATGGCTACACCTTC

d_gene: NA
v_gene: TRBV4-2
len: 17
j_gene: TRBJ2-3
abundance: NA
CDR3aa: CASSQDLSSRAPDTQYF
CDR3nt: TGTGCCAGCAGCCAAGATCTTAGTAGTAGAGCCCCAGATACGCAGTATTTT

d_gene: NA
v_gene: TRBV2
len: 14
j_gene: TRBJ2-1
abundance: NA
CDR3aa: CASLPLGASNEQFF
CDR3nt: TGTGCCAGCCTCCCCCTCGGCGCTAGCAATGAGCAGTTCTTC

d_gene: NA
v_gene: TRBV7-2
len: 14
j_gene: TRBJ2-3
abundance: NA
CDR3aa: CASSLYGLADTQYF
CDR3nt: TGTGCCAGCAGCTTGTACGGGTTAGCAGATACGCAGTATTTT

d_gene: TRBD1
v_gene: TRBV10-3
len: 14
j_gene: TRBJ1-4
abundance: NA
CDR3aa: CAISDGTGNEKLFF
CDR3nt: TGTGCCATCAGTGACGGGACAGGGAACGAAAAACTGTTTTTT

d_gene: NA
v_gene: TRBV18
len: 13
j_gene: TRBJ1-5
abundance: NA
CDR3aa: CASSPSGSQPQHF
CDR3nt: TGTGCCAGCTCTCCGTCCGGGAGTCAGCCCCAGCATTTT

d_gene: NA
v_gene: TRBV29-1
len: 10
j_gene: TRBJ1-2
abundance: NA
CDR3aa: CSVESYGYTF
CDR3nt: TGCAGCGTTGAATCTTATGGCTACACCTTC

d_gene: TRBD1
v_gene: TRBV9
len: 15
j_gene: TRBJ2-5
abundance: few
CDR3aa: CASSVGGTGQETQYF
CDR3nt: TGTGCCAGCAGCGTAGGAGGGACAGGGCAAGAGACCCAGTACTTC

d_gene: NA
v_gene: TRBV15
len: 16
j_gene: TRBJ1-1
abundance: NA
CDR3aa: CATHSYGGAQSAEAFF
CDR3nt: TGTGCCACACATTCTTACGGGGGGGCGCAATCAGCTGAAGCTTTCTTT

d_gene: NA
v_gene: TRBV5-5
len: 14
j_gene: TRBJ2-5
abundance: NA
CDR3aa: CASSRTPGGETQYF
CDR3nt: TGTGCCAGCAGCAGGACACCCGGGGGAGAGACCCAGTACTTC

d_gene: NA
v_gene: TRBV6-5
len: 14
j_gene: TRBJ1-1
abundance: few
CDR3aa: CASSYGQLNTEAFF
CDR3nt: TGTGCCAGCAGTTACGGACAGCTGAACACTGAAGCTTTCTTT

d_gene: TRBD1
v_gene: TRBV28
len: 15
j_gene: TRBJ1-4
abundance: NA
CDR3aa: CASSLYGTGHEKLFF
CDR3nt: TGTGCCAGCAGTTTATACGGGACAGGCCATGAAAAACTGTTTTTT